This T cell receptor (beta chain) derives from a study of blood T cell repertoires in COVID-19. Study-level background: Sites across the United States, Italy and Spain contributed samples from acute and convalescent COVID-19.

The germline V and J ends were trimmed by 4 bases and 4 bases, with 13 bases remaining between them. The CDR3 length is 14 residues. Germline V gene sequence: CDR1 LGHNA, CDR2 YSLEER. Sequenced by immunoSEQ multiplex PCR; TCRdb stores in-frame clones only, minus some. The table lists fewer than 130,000 clones, around four fifths of them singletons. The sequence was obtained from a woman aged 55-70 years with acute or convalescent COVID-19. Input material: peripheral blood. V gene TRBV4-3 combines with J gene TRBJ1-1; D may be TRBD1 (5 bases). CDR3 in DNA: TGCGCCAGCAGCCTCAACCAGGGTGCCACTGAAGCTTTCTTT. Protein sequence: CASSLNQGATEAFF.